This T cell receptor (beta chain) originates from a study of CD8+ T cells in alopecia areata. Study details: Twice a day, 5 to 10 mg of oral tofacitinib was administered to treated patients. The study's findings and limits: Sharing of TCR sequences between patients (possibly for HLA-related reasons) was less clear than in mice.

A note on this clone: Its cognate antigen is unknown.

Investigators isolated RNA and reverse transcribed it into cDNA to act as the sequencing template. Sequencing used immunoSEQ multiplex PCR; TCRdb keeps in-frame clones, though not all of them. The sample shows fewer than 250,000 clones, around 62% of them seen only once. The ends were cut back, 4 bases at V and 0 bases at J, with 12 bases in the middle. Germline V lookup: CDR1 GTSNPN, CDR2 SVGIG (reference sequence). The CDR3 has 14 residues. V gene TRBV30 combines with J gene TRBJ1-1, with no clear D. This specimen was CD4+ T cells sorted from blood, taken at week 0. The source of this sequence is a human donor with alopecia areata. The CDR3, as DNA: TGTGCCTGGACCTTCGGTAGCCTGAACACTGAAGCTTTCTTT. It yields the protein CAWTFGSLNTEAFF.